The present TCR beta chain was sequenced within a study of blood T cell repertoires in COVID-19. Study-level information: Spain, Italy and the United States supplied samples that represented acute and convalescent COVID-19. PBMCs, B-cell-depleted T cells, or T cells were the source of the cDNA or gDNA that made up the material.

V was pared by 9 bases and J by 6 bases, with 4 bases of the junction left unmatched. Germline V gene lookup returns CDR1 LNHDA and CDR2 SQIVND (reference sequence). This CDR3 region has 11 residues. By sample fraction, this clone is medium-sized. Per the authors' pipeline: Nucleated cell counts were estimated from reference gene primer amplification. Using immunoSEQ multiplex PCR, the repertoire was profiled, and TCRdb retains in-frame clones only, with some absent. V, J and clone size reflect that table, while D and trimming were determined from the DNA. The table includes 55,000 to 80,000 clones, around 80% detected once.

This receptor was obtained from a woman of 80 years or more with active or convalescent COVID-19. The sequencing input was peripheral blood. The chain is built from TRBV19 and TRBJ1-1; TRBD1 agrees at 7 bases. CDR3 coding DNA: TGTGCCAGCGACAGGGAGGCTGAAGCTTTCTTT. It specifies CASDREAEAFF.